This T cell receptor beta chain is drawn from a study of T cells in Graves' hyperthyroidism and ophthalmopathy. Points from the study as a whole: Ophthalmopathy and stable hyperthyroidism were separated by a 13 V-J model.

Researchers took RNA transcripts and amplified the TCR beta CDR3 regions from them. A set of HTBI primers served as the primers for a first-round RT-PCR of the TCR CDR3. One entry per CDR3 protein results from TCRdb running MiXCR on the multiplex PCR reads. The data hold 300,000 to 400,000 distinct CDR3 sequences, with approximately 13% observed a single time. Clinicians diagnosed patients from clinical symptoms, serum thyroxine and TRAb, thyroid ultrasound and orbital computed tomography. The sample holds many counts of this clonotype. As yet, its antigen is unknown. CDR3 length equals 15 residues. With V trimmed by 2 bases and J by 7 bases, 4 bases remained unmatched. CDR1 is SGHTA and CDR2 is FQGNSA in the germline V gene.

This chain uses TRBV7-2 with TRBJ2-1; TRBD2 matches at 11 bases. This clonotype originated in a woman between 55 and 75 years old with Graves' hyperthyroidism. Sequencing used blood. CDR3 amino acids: CASSLPLAGANEQFF. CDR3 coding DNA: TGTGCCAGCAGCTTACCACTAGCGGGAGCAAATGAGCAGTTCTTC.